Listed below are T cell receptor beta chains from one sample, sequenced in a study of a mutant IDH1 vaccine in newly diagnosed glioma. Produced via immunoSEQ multiplex PCR; TCRdb's table is partial and in-frame only. The sample carries tens of thousands of clones, 80% to 85% recorded once. These receptors' antigens are unknown. The sequenced sample was PBMCs, obtained from a glioma patient whose treatment included an IDH1 peptide vaccine. The receptors come from a woman in her 40s with glioma. Some clones in this sample may be carry-over from other donors' samples. CDR3s leave out the opening cysteine and the closing phenylalanine or tryptophan. D genes are given only for firm matches. Clone size, where shown, is once, few, many, or a class for clones that have expanded.

d_gene	abundance	v_gene	j_gene	CDR3aa
TRBD1	.	TRBV19	TRBJ2-7	ASSIGRGIYEQY
.	.	TRBV23-1	TRBJ1-2	ASDESYGYT
TRBD1	.	TRBV19	TRBJ2-5	ASRGGQGLETQY
.	.	TRBV7-2	TRBJ1-1	ASSLGVANTEAF
.	.	TRBV18	TRBJ2-1	ASSTSGPSMNEQF
.	.	TRBV29-1	TRBJ1-6	SVVFRLIGAAGFSYNSPLH
.	.	TRBV2	TRBJ2-2	ASNAEMNTGELF
TRBD1	.	TRBV7-9	TRBJ1-4	ASSLGQGHEKLF
.	.	TRBV9	TRBJ1-4	ASSPDTTNEKLF
.	few	TRBV14	TRBJ1-4	ASSVHLRGSEKLF
TRBD1	.	TRBV2	TRBJ2-7	ASSKSIPGTGSLEQY
.	.	TRBV21-1	TRBJ2-1	ASSKGGKGLAGESSYNEQF
TRBD1	.	TRBV4-1	TRBJ1-5	ASSLRTGEQPQH
TRBD1	.	TRBV7-2	TRBJ2-3	ASSLRDRAFDTQY
.	.	TRBV6-4	TRBJ2-2	ASSDRDTPGELF
.	.	TRBV5-1	TRBJ1-2	ASSLAGENYGYT
.	.	TRBV6-4	TRBJ1-5	ASSDKGGTQPQH
TRBD1	.	TRBV5-1	TRBJ2-6	ASSLGQGALAGANVLT
.	.	TRBV2	TRBJ2-7	ASRGAGDPYEQY
.	.	TRBV9	TRBJ2-2	ASSMGRISGELF
.	.	TRBV6-5	TRBJ2-7	ASRVSSHEQY
.	.	TRBV27	TRBJ2-7	ASSPLGYYEQY
.	.	TRBV4-1	TRBJ2-5	ASSQDDRVGETQY
TRBD2	.	TRBV5-1	TRBJ2-1	ASSLGVLADNNEQF